This TCR beta chain was sequenced for a study of shared clonotypes between healthy human individuals. Study-wide background: Donor ages ranged 18 to 49 years: a couple of women, a few men. Broader study findings: The sole specimen, blood, was sampled, and tissue repertoires likely differ. The study found lower generation probabilities in non-shared clonotypes than in those shared by all four donors.

The germline V and J ends were trimmed by 0 bases and 0 bases, with 10 bases remaining between them. The V gene's germline CDR1 is SGHKS and CDR2 YYEKEE (reference sequence). The CDR3 is 16 residues long. Produced via immunoSEQ multiplex PCR; TCRdb's table is partial and in-frame only. This sample carries about 380,000 clones, about 96% of them seen once, and the ten largest clones take less than 0.35%. A note on this clone: Its antigen is still unknown.

The chain links TRBV5-5 to TRBJ1-5, with D possibly being TRBD1 (5 bases). Sequencing used memory CD8+ T cells sorted from blood. The sample's subset: CD45RO+ cells pooled with CCR7-negative TemRA cells. This clonotype was sampled from a man aged 30-40 years in good health. CDR3 in amino acids: CASSLEGFGSNQPQHF. CDR3 nucleotide sequence: TGTGCCAGCAGCTTGGAGGGGTTCGGTAGCAATCAGCCCCAGCATTTT.